This passage covers 11 T cell receptor beta chains from one sample sequenced in a study of Graves' ophthalmopathy and Graves' hyperthyroidism. Amplifying from RNA transcripts, the study obtained TCR beta CDR3 regions. The workflow started with a first-round RT-PCR run with HTBI primers and then moved on to a second-round multiplex PCR. TCRdb reprocessed the multiplex PCR reads with MiXCR, giving one entry per CDR3 protein. The sample contains about 420,000 distinct CDR3 sequences, 21% of which appear only once. What was sequenced was peripheral blood. The receptors were sampled from a woman younger than 30 with stable Graves' hyperthyroidism.

This clonotype has ten or more counts. The genes are TRBV27 and TRBJ2-7; 16 bases fit TRBD2. V shed 4 bases, J shed 4 bases, and the junction held 4 bases outside the gene matches. The CDR3 totals 16 residues. The V gene's germline CDR1 is MNHEY and CDR2 SMNVEV (reference sequence). CDR3 loop: CASSSGTSGRVYEQYF. The CDR3 DNA sequence: TGTGCCAGCAGTTCCGGGACTAGCGGGAGGGTATACGAGCAGTACTTC.

This clonotype was recorded many times. V and J are TRBV12-3 or TRBV12-4 and TRBJ1-2; D is unresolved. V was shortened by 2 bases and J by 4 bases, with 14 bases between the two germline ends. The CDR3 has 15 residues. CDR3 in amino acids: CASSLRRTPVYGYTF. In DNA form, the CDR3 reads TGTGCCAGCAGTTTACGGAGGACCCCGGTCTATGGCTACACCTTC.

This rearrangement joins TRBV20-1 to TRBJ1-1; no clear D gene. The germline CDR1 and CDR2 sequences are DFQATT and SNEGSKA (reference sequence). This CDR3 contains 14 residues. V was clipped by 5 bases and J by 4 bases, with 17 bases between them. CDR3 region: CSAAGRFVATEAFF. For the CDR3, the DNA is TGCAGTGCTGCAGGACGTTTTGTCGCCACTGAAGCTTTCTTT.

This clonotype showed up just a few times. The chain recombines TRBV4-1 with TRBJ2-7, with D possibly matching TRBD1 (6 bases). There are 16 residues in the CDR3. Germline loops: CDR1 MGHRA, CDR2 YSYEKL. V dropped 2 bases and J dropped 6 bases, with 20 bases sitting between them. Here the CDR3 reads CASSQTPGLTGLEQYF. The CDR3, as DNA: TGCGCCAGCAGCCAAACCCCAGGCCTTACAGGGCTCGAGCAGTACTTC.

This clonotype was observed at least ten times. This rearrangement joins TRBV19 to TRBJ1-5, with a weak D call TRBD1 (5 bases). The germline V gene has CDR1 LNHDA and CDR2 SQIVND (reference sequence). The CDR3 covers 15 residues. Trimming left V 0 bases short and J 2 bases short, with 8 bases between. The CDR3 DNA reads TGTGCCAGTAGTATAGACAGGGTTGGCAATCAGCCCCAGCATTTT. It yields the protein CASSIDRVGNQPQHF.

This clonotype was detected many times. The chain combines TRBV20-1 with TRBJ2-2, with 10 positions matching TRBD2. Per the germline V gene, CDR1 is DFQATT and CDR2 is SNEGSKA (reference sequence). The length of the CDR3 is 13 residues. V trimming: 6 bases; J trimming: 5 bases; junction bases outside the gene matches: 3. In DNA form, the CDR3 reads TGCAGTGCGGAACTAGCGGGGACCGGGGAGCTGTTTTTT. Its translation: CSAELAGTGELFF.

The table lists this clonotype with many counts. The chain joins TRBV11-1 to TRBJ2-5; the D gene is possibly TRBD1 (6 bases). Between the trimmed V and J ends, which lost 8 bases and 5 bases, there was a span of 21 bases. The germline V gene encodes CDR1 SGHAT and CDR2 FQDESV (reference sequence). This CDR3 region has 15 residues. The CDR3 spells CASGLRTGFLETQYF. The CDR3 DNA reads TGTGCCAGCGGACTTAGAACAGGGTTTTTGGAGACCCAGTACTTC.

The chain joins TRBV6-1 to TRBJ1-2; D unclear. This CDR3 comprises 13 residues. Trimming cost V 6 bases and J 0 bases, with 8 bases left between them. Germline V gene lookup returns CDR1 MNHNS and CDR2 SASEGT. As DNA, the CDR3 is TGTGCCAGCAGGCCCGGACCTAACTATGGCTACACCTTC. Translating it yields CASRPGPNYGYTF.

Many counts were recorded for this clonotype. The chain carries TRBV7-3 and TRBJ2-5; no reliable D call. V was trimmed by 1 base and J by 1 base, leaving 7 bases between them. This CDR3 comprises 14 residues. Germline CDR1 and CDR2: SGHTA and FQGTGA. CDR3 amino acids: CASSLNPGQETQYF. CDR3 bases: TGTGCCAGCAGCTTAAACCCGGGCCAAGAGACCCAGTACTTC.

The chain uses TRBV6-1 and TRBJ1-5; D is perhaps TRBD1 (6 bases). From germline, CDR1 is MNHNS and CDR2 SASEGT. The CDR3 runs 13 residues. With 6 bases removed from V and 2 bases from J, the gap between germline ends came to 8 bases. The CDR3 here is CASRSGGNQPQHF. The DNA for the CDR3 is TGTGCCAGCAGGTCAGGGGGCAATCAGCCCCAGCATTTT.

The CDR3 region is CASSLYWGGSEAFF. In DNA form, the CDR3 reads TGTGCCAGTAGTTTATACTGGGGGGGTTCTGAAGCTTTCTTT. This rearrangement joins TRBV19 to TRBJ1-1, with D tentatively TRBD1 (5 bases). Per germline, CDR1 LNHDA and CDR2 SQIVND (reference sequence). With 5 bases removed from V and 6 bases from J, the gap between germline ends came to 16 bases. This CDR3 is built from 14 residues.